This entry lists 18 T cell receptor beta chains sequenced from one sample in a study of human T cells and chemical hapten exposure. TCRdb passed the RACE reads through MiXCR, listing each CDR3 protein once. The sample contains tens of thousands of distinct CDR3 sequences, roughly a tenth of which appear only once. As to time point: patch test 1, 2 weeks after DPC sensitization. As for treatment: therapeutic diphenylcyclopropenone sensitization with weekly scalp DPC. The sequences come from whole blood, collected in connection with sensitization to the hapten diphenylcyclopropenone (DPC). Every receptor here comes from a woman between 50 and 59 years old with alopecia areata. Some clones in this sample may be carry-over from other donors' samples.

This clonotype occurred many times. The rearrangement joins TRBV4-1 to TRBJ1-1; D ambiguous. V lost 3 bases to trimming and J lost 0 bases, with 8 bases between them. Germline loops: CDR1 MGHRA, CDR2 YSYEKL. The CDR3 extends over 14 amino acids. For the CDR3, the DNA is TGCGCCAGCAGCCAGCAATTCATGAACACTGAAGCTTTCTTT. The encoded protein is CASSQQFMNTEAFF.

The chain uses TRBV20-1 and TRBJ1-5, with D perhaps TRBD1 (5 bases). Germline V gives CDR1 DFQATT, CDR2 SNEGSKA (reference sequence). With 2 bases removed from V and 7 bases from J, the gap between germline ends came to 15 bases. The CDR3 sequence is 14 residues long. DNA of the CDR3: TGCAGTGCTAGAAATCCCAGGGCTGGGCAGCCCCAGCATTTT. It codes for CSARNPRAGQPQHF.

This clonotype was seen many times. V gene TRBV18 combines with J gene TRBJ2-7; 8 nucleotides line up with TRBD2. The CDR3 has 12 residues. The V and J ends lost 5 bases and 7 bases, in that order; junction bases with no gene match: 4. Germline V lookup: CDR1 KGHSH, CDR2 LQKENI. The DNA for the CDR3 is TGTGCCAGCTCAATGCTAGCGGGTGAGCAGTACTTC. Its protein product is CASSMLAGEQYF.

The J gene is TRBJ1-4, the V gene TRBV29-1; a weak D match, TRBD1 (5 bases). Germline V gene sequence: CDR1 SQVTM, CDR2 ANQGSEA. Trimming removed 5 bases at V and 7 bases at J, with 11 bases between. The length of the CDR3 is 12 residues. The CDR3: CSVSVQGEKLFF. CDR3 nucleotides: TGCAGCGTTAGTGTCCAGGGTGAAAAACTGTTTTTT.

This clonotype has a count of ten or more. The rearrangement joins TRBV14 to TRBJ1-1; D gene ambiguous. This CDR3 has 13 amino acids. From germline, CDR1 is SGHDN and CDR2 FVKESK. V shed 2 bases and J shed 0 bases, with 4 bases lying between them. CDR3 nucleotide sequence: TGTGCCAGCAGCCAAAGTTTGAACACTGAAGCTTTCTTT. Translating gives CASSQSLNTEAFF.

On this clonotype: This may be a read error, as it is one base from a much larger clone. The chain links TRBV14 to TRBJ1-2; the D gene is possibly TRBD1 (5 bases). Germline V gene sequence: CDR1 SGHDN, CDR2 FVKESK. This CDR3 has 16 residues. V lost 3 bases and J 5 bases, leaving 19 bases between the germline ends. The CDR3 coding sequence is TGTGCCAGCAGCCATCCCGGGACCCAAACTCGGTATGGCTACACCTTC. Protein: CASSHPGTQTRYGYTF.

This clonotype was recorded many times. This rearrangement joins TRBV12-3 or TRBV12-4 to TRBJ1-5; 7 bases line up with TRBD1. The CDR3 runs 17 residues. The J segment lost 0 bases and the V segment lost 5 bases, leaving 10 bases of the junction unmatched. The CDR3 nucleotides read TGTGCCAGCAGTGCCTCCGGGACAGTAGATAGCAATCAGCCCCAGCATTTT. This sequence encodes CASSASGTVDSNQPQHF.

This clonotype was counted ten times or more. The chain has TRBV12-3 or TRBV12-4 and TRBJ2-6; D is possibly TRBD1 (5 bases). The CDR3 has 18 amino acids. V was shortened by 1 base and J by 0 bases, with 13 bases between the two germline ends. CDR3 sequence (DNA): TGTGCCAGCAGTTTAGGACAGTTCTTTCCCTCTGGGGCCAACGTCCTGACTTTC. Its translation is CASSLGQFFPSGANVLTF.

This sequence joins TRBV19 and TRBJ2-1, with D possibly TRBD2 on 6 matching bases. Germline CDR1 and CDR2: LNHDA and SQIVND (reference sequence). The V end was cut by 4 bases, the J end by 4 bases, with 20 bases between. This CDR3 has 17 residues. CDR3 sequence: CASSRTTGPSQYNEQFF. Here the CDR3 DNA reads TGTGCCAGTAGTAGGACTACCGGACCCTCCCAATACAATGAGCAGTTCTTC.

This clonotype was counted a few times. The chain employs TRBV11-2 and TRBJ2-3; 7 positions match TRBD2. J lost 4 bases, V lost 0 bases, and 7 bases had no gene match. CDR1 and CDR2 (germline): SGHAT, FQNNGV. The CDR3 is 16 residues long. CDR3: CASSLEGAGRADTQYF. For the CDR3, the DNA is TGTGCCAGCAGCTTAGAAGGAGCGGGAAGGGCAGATACGCAGTATTTT.

In this sample, this clonotype turned up a few times. V gene TRBV19 combines with J gene TRBJ2-7; D is uncertain. CDR1 is LNHDA, CDR2 SQIVND, per germline (reference sequence). The CDR3 loop spans 14 amino acids. Trimming left V 4 bases short and J 3 bases short, with 13 bases between. The CDR3 nucleotides are TGTGCCAGTAGTAGGGTAGCAGCAAACTACGAGCAGTACTTC. Translating gives CASSRVAANYEQYF.

This clonotype was detected ten times or more. The rearrangement uses TRBV7-9 and TRBJ2-1, with 8 bases lining up with TRBD2. J gave up 6 bases and V 2 bases, and 9 bases lay outside the gene matches. CDR1 and CDR2 (germline): SEHNR, FQNEAQ (reference sequence). This CDR3 has 16 amino acids. The CDR3 here is CASSLSLGRGGNEQFF. For the CDR3, the DNA is TGTGCCAGCAGCTTAAGTCTGGGCCGGGGGGGCAATGAGCAGTTCTTC.

Many counts were recorded for this clonotype. The genes are TRBV28 and TRBJ2-7, with TRBD1 identical over 8 bases. V shed 6 bases, J shed 4 bases, and the junction held 11 bases outside the gene matches. CDR3 size: 15 residues. CDR1 MDHEN and CDR2 SYDVKM come from the germline V gene. The CDR3 here is CASRGSGQGKYEQYF. The CDR3 region has the DNA TGTGCCAGCAGGGGCTCCGGACAGGGAAAGTACGAGCAGTACTTC.

This clonotype was counted between two and nine times. This chain connects TRBV20-1 to TRBJ2-2; D is ambiguous. The CDR3 is made up of 15 amino acids. Trimming shortened V by 5 bases and J by 0 bases, and 13 bases separated the two germline ends. From germline, CDR1 is DFQATT and CDR2 SNEGSKA (reference sequence). CDR3 region: CSAVDRAANTGELFF. In DNA form, the CDR3 reads TGCAGTGCTGTGGATAGGGCAGCGAACACCGGGGAGCTGTTTTTT.

The chain employs TRBV4-3 and TRBJ2-5; D ambiguous. Trimming took off 0 bases at V and 2 bases at J, with 7 bases between the two ends. This CDR3 has 14 amino acids. Germline V gives CDR1 LGHNA, CDR2 YSLEER. The CDR3: CASSQDRRQETQYF. The CDR3 DNA sequence: TGCGCCAGCAGCCAAGACAGGAGACAAGAGACCCAGTACTTC.

This clonotype was observed many times. V is TRBV3-1 and J is TRBJ1-2; D is possibly TRBD1 (6 bases). Germline loops: CDR1 LGHDT, CDR2 YNNKEL (reference sequence). This CDR3 is built from 12 residues. V was trimmed by 4 bases and J by 8 bases, leaving 11 bases between them. In DNA form, the CDR3 reads TGTGCCAGCAGCCGAAGGACAGTCGGCTACACCTTC. It translates to CASSRRTVGYTF. The variable domain in full, with the rest retrieved from reference TRBV3-1 and TRBJ1-2, is DTAVSQTPKYLVTQMGNDKSIKCEQNLGHDTMYWYKQDSKKFLKIMFSYNNKELIINETVPNRFSPKSPDKAHLNLHINSLELGDSAVYFCASSRRTVGYTFGSGTRLTVV.

There are many counts of this clonotype. The rearrangement joins TRBV5-1 to TRBJ2-7; no clear D gene. Trimming pared 5 bases from V and 2 bases from J, leaving 17 bases between. This CDR3 region has 15 residues. From germline, CDR1 is SGHRS and CDR2 YFSETQ. The CDR3 DNA reads TGCGCCAGCAGACCAAGGACCGATACGACCTACGAGCAGTACTTC. This sequence encodes CASRPRTDTTYEQYF. Full variable domain (missing parts from reference TRBV5-1 and TRBJ2-7): KAGVTQTPRYLIKTRGQQVTLSCSPISGHRSVSWYQQTPGQGLQFLFEYFSETQRNKGNFPGRFSGRQFSNSRSEMNVSTLELGDSALYLCASRPRTDTTYEQYFGPGTRLTVT.

This clonotype was picked up many times. The CDR3 reads CASSTSTGLQETQYF. As DNA, the CDR3 is TGCGCCAGCAGCACCTCGACAGGGTTACAAGAGACCCAGTACTTC. The chain is built from TRBV5-1 and TRBJ2-5, with TRBD1 matching over 7 bases. The V and J ends lost 4 bases and 2 bases, in that order; junction bases with no gene match: 8. The germline V gene has CDR1 SGHRS and CDR2 YFSETQ. CDR3 length equals 15 residues.